The 22 T cell receptor beta chains below were found in one sample sequenced in a study of blood T cell repertoires in COVID-19. Profiled with immunoSEQ multiplex PCR; TCRdb holds only in-frame clones, not every one. The profile shows approximately 170,000 clones, roughly 80% of them singletons. Material for sequencing was PBMCs or T cells enriched from blood (not recorded which). Receptors were obtained from a woman aged 50 to 60 who had recovered from COVID-19.

V gene TRBV19 combines with J gene TRBJ1-6; possible D gene TRBD1, 5 bases. CDR3 length: 14 residues. The germline CDR1 and CDR2 sequences are LNHDA and SQIVND (reference sequence). The V gene lost 5 bases and the J gene lost 7 bases, with 12 bases spanning the gap. The CDR3 DNA reads as TGTGCCAGTAGTTACGGGGGTGACAATTCACCCCTCCACTTT. This sequence encodes CASSYGGDNSPLHF.

The chain has TRBV24-1 and TRBJ2-1, with 7 nucleotides matching TRBD2. CDR1 and CDR2 from the germline V gene are KGHDR and SFDVKD. The J segment lost 9 bases and the V segment lost 0 bases, leaving 10 bases of the junction unmatched. The CDR3 loop spans 16 amino acids. The CDR3: CATSDLHGSSGTEQFF. In DNA, the CDR3 is TGTGCCACCAGTGATTTGCATGGGTCTAGCGGCACTGAGCAGTTCTTC.

This chain joins TRBV7-3 and TRBJ2-5, with a tentative D call TRBD2 (6 bases). CDR3 size: 15 residues. The V gene's germline CDR1 is SGHTA and CDR2 FQGTGA. V lost 5 bases, J lost 4 bases, and 17 bases lay in between. CDR3 DNA sequence: TGTGCCAGCAGCCGGATCGGAGGGCCGGGAGAGACCCAGTACTTC. Translated, it gives CASSRIGGPGETQYF.

The chain combines TRBV27 with TRBJ1-5; D is possibly TRBD1 (6 bases). Germline V gene lookup returns CDR1 MNHEY and CDR2 SMNVEV (reference sequence). The CDR3 is made up of 16 amino acids. V lost 1 base to trimming and J lost 6 bases, with 16 bases between them. The DNA of the CDR3 is TGTGCCAGCAGTTTATTCGGGCAGGGGCCCAGTCAGCCCCAGCATTTT. Its translation: CASSLFGQGPSQPQHF.

The rearrangement links TRBV19 to TRBJ2-7; 9 nucleotides align to TRBD1. The CDR3 spans 13 residues. V trimming: 5 bases; J trimming: 5 bases; junction bases outside the gene matches: 4. Germline V CDR1 and CDR2: LNHDA, SQIVND (reference sequence). The CDR3 DNA reads TGTGCCAGTAGTCGGACAGGGGAAGACGAGCAGTACTTC. Translated, it gives CASSRTGEDEQYF.

This clone was seen once. This sequence joins TRBV27 and TRBJ1-1; 8 nucleotides align to TRBD1. CDR3 length: 14 amino acids. Unmatched junction bases numbered 8, after V lost 5 bases and J lost 6 bases. CDR1 is MNHEY, CDR2 SMNVEV, per germline (reference sequence). The DNA of the CDR3 is TGTGCCAGCAGTGCGACAGGGGTGTTGGCTGAAGCTTTCTTT. Translating it yields CASSATGVLAEAFF.

V is TRBV5-4 and J is TRBJ2-1; D perhaps matches TRBD2 (6 bases). The CDR3 is 14 residues long. Trimming removed 4 bases from V and 10 bases from J, with 18 bases in between. Germline V gene lookup returns CDR1 SGHNT and CDR2 YYREEE (reference sequence). CDR3 region: CASSPGTSLVEQFF. In DNA form, the CDR3 reads TGTGCCAGCAGCCCCGGGACTTCCCTTGTAGAGCAGTTCTTC.

The J gene is TRBJ1-2, the V gene TRBV5-6; a possible D gene is TRBD1 (6 bases). The V end lost 4 bases, the J end lost 12 bases, and 13 bases lay between the germline ends. Per germline, CDR1 SGHDT and CDR2 YYEEEE. The length of the CDR3 is 11 residues. The CDR3 coding sequence is TGTGCCAGCAGCGTGGGGACAAAGAACACCTTC. This encodes CASSVGTKNTF.

This clone has a handful of counts. The chain recombines TRBV5-5 with TRBJ2-7; possibly TRBD2 for D (5 bases). The length of the CDR3 is 15 residues. Germline V gene data show CDR1 as SGHKS and CDR2 as YYEKEE (reference sequence). V lost 5 bases, J lost 3 bases, and 18 bases lay in between. The CDR3 reads CASSFELGLSYEQYF. CDR3 nucleotide sequence: TGTGCCAGCAGTTTTGAACTAGGCCTAAGCTACGAGCAGTACTTC.

This sequence joins TRBV9 and TRBJ1-2, with D perhaps TRBD1 (6 bases). The ends were cut back, 1 base at V and 4 bases at J, with 8 bases in the middle. The germline gives CDR1 SGDLS, CDR2 YYNGEE. The CDR3 sequence is 13 residues long. CDR3 residues: CASSVTGPYGYTF. The CDR3, as DNA: TGTGCCAGCAGCGTAACAGGGCCCTATGGCTACACCTTC. Full variable domain (missing parts from reference TRBV9 and TRBJ1-2): DSGVTQTPKHLITATGQRVTLRCSPRSGDLSVYWYQQSLDQGLQFLIQYYNGEERAKGNILERFSAQQFPDLHSELNLSSLELGDSALYFCASSVTGPYGYTFGSGTRLTVV.

As DNA, the CDR3 is TGCGCCAGCAGCCATTCAGGACTTGAAGCTTTCTTT. Protein: CASSHSGLEAFF. The V gene is TRBV4-3, the J gene TRBJ1-1, with D unclear. Trimming removed 3 bases from V and 7 bases from J, with 9 bases in between. The CDR3 spans 12 residues. Per the germline V gene, CDR1 is LGHNA and CDR2 is YSLEER.

The chain is built from TRBV7-2 and TRBJ2-1; 7 nucleotides line up with TRBD1. CDR1 and CDR2 (germline): SGHTA, FQGNSA. The CDR3 runs 12 residues. J lost 7 bases, V lost 4 bases, and 1 base had no gene match. The CDR3 spells CASSSRGNEQFF. In DNA form, the CDR3 reads TGTGCCAGCAGCTCCAGGGGGAATGAGCAGTTCTTC. Full variable domain (missing parts from reference TRBV7-2 and TRBJ2-1): GAGVSQSPSNKVTEKGKDVELRCDPISGHTALYWYRQSLGQGLEFLIYFQGNSAPDKSGLPSDRFSAERTGGSVSTLTIQRTQQEDSAVYLCASSSRGNEQFFGPGTRLTVL.

The chain couples TRBV7-2 to TRBJ1-1, with 7 bases lining up with TRBD1. CDR1 is SGHTA and CDR2 is FQGNSA in the germline V gene. The CDR3 loop spans 13 amino acids. Trimming removed 0 bases from V and 8 bases from J; junction bases left unmatched: 3. The CDR3: CASSLAGTAEAFF. CDR3 sequence (DNA): TGTGCCAGCAGCTTAGCAGGGACAGCCGAAGCTTTCTTT.

V gene TRBV3-1 (or the pseudogene TRBV3-2) combines with J gene TRBJ2-1, with a weak D call TRBD2 (6 bases). CDR1 LGHDT and CDR2 YNNKEL come from the germline V gene (reference sequence). The CDR3 spans 13 residues. Trimming left V 0 bases short and J 12 bases short, with 12 bases between. The CDR3 region has the DNA TGTGCCAGCAGCCAAGATAGTTGGGAGGTGCAGTTCTTC. Its protein product is CASSQDSWEVQFF.

In its sample, this clone was seen once. The chain has TRBV7-2 and TRBJ2-2; TRBD1 matches at 7 bases. The junction had 8 bases not matched to a gene; V was cut back by 1 base and J by 6 bases. The CDR3 length is 16 residues. Germline lookup yields CDR1 SGHTA and CDR2 FQGNSA. The CDR3 loop reads CASSLEGQLSPGELFF. CDR3 sequence (DNA): TGTGCCAGCAGCTTAGAGGGACAGCTCTCACCCGGGGAGCTGTTTTTT.

This clone has more than one count but fewer than ten. The chain is built from TRBV7-2 and TRBJ1-1; D not certain. Trimming pared 0 bases from V and 9 bases from J, leaving 11 bases between. Germline lookup yields CDR1 SGHTA and CDR2 FQGNSA. This CDR3 contains 13 residues. The CDR3 loop reads CASSLALLPKAFF. The CDR3 nucleotides read TGTGCCAGCAGCTTAGCGTTACTACCAAAAGCTTTCTTT. Combining the CDR3 with reference TRBV7-2 and TRBJ1-1 gives the whole variable domain GAGVSQSPSNKVTEKGKDVELRCDPISGHTALYWYRQSLGQGLEFLIYFQGNSAPDKSGLPSDRFSAERTGGSVSTLTIQRTQQEDSAVYLCASSLALLPKAFFGQGTRLTVV.

The chain combines TRBV6-5 with TRBJ2-1, with 10 bases aligning to TRBD1. Germline V gene sequence: CDR1 MNHEY, CDR2 SVGAGI. With V trimmed by 4 bases and J by 9 bases, 12 bases remained unmatched. The CDR3 spans 16 residues. The CDR3 here is CASSSTIPTGGGEQFF. The CDR3 coding sequence is TGTGCCAGCAGTTCCACCATCCCGACAGGGGGCGGTGAGCAGTTCTTC.

The rearrangement links TRBV28 to TRBJ1-2; 7 bases are a match to TRBD1. V lost 10 bases to trimming and J lost 6 bases; unmatched junction nucleotides: 11. Germline lookup yields CDR1 MDHEN and CDR2 SYDVKM. The CDR3 spans 13 residues. Written as DNA, the CDR3 is TGTGCCAACAAGGGGGCCACCCACGATGGCTACACCTTC. Its translation: CANKGATHDGYTF.

The chain employs TRBV6-5 and TRBJ2-1; D is possibly TRBD2 (6 bases). Looked up from germline, CDR1 is MNHEY and CDR2 is SVGAGI. The V gene lost 8 bases and the J gene lost 0 bases, with 14 bases spanning the gap. The CDR3 runs to 15 residues. CDR3 amino acids: CASGIAVLSYNEQFF. DNA of the CDR3: TGTGCCAGCGGAATAGCGGTTCTCTCCTACAATGAGCAGTTCTTC.

The rearrangement links TRBV5-4 to TRBJ1-1, with 7 positions matching TRBD1. Germline CDR1 SGHNT, CDR2 YYREEE (reference sequence). This CDR3 has 15 residues. The V gene end was trimmed by 4 bases and the J gene end by 1 base; junction bases not matched to a gene: 7. The CDR3 bases are TGTGCCAGCAGCGGACGGGGACAGCCGAACACTGAAGCTTTCTTT. Translating it yields CASSGRGQPNTEAFF.

The CDR3 loop is CASSISGLYNEQFF. For the CDR3, the DNA is TGTGCCAGCAGCATTAGCGGGCTATACAATGAGCAGTTCTTC. This chain links TRBV3-1 (or the pseudogene TRBV3-2) with TRBJ2-1; 7 bases fit TRBD2. The CDR3 contains 14 residues. The V segment lost 5 bases and the J segment 4 bases; nucleotides outside the gene matches: 5. Germline CDR1 is LGHDT and CDR2 is YNNKEL (reference sequence).

The chain carries TRBV15 and TRBJ2-7, with D possibly TRBD2 on 5 matching bases. Germline lookup yields CDR1 LNHNV and CDR2 YYDKDF (reference sequence). V dropped 8 bases and J dropped 0 bases, with 14 bases sitting between them. This CDR3 is 14 amino acids long. CDR3 residues: CATGKGDYSYEQYF. Here the CDR3 DNA reads TGTGCCACCGGAAAAGGAGACTACTCCTACGAGCAGTACTTC.